The sequence of this T cell receptor beta chain was determined in a study of T cells expressing NK-cell markers (dated by TCRdb to 2020 to 2022). With respect to the entire study: Under 10 donors provided sorted CD3+CD56+NKG2C+, CD3+CD56+NKG2C- and CD3+CD56-NKG2C+ T-cell subsets, whose TCR beta-chain repertoires were profiled. Among the eight sequenced donors, only one was HCMV-seronegative, while the other seven were HCMV-seropositive. The study sequenced eight donors, all healthy volunteers chosen at random: three men and five women. Libraries were sequenced as 2 x 150 bp reads on Illumina HiSeq 2000/2500, MiSeq or NextSeq.

CDR1 SQVTM and CDR2 ANQGSEA were looked up in the germline V gene. Including cysteine and phenylalanine, the CDR3 has 17 amino acids. No nucleotide data were recorded. Concerning this clonotype itself: No cognate antigen has been identified for it.

A commercial ELISA kit detecting HCMV-specific IgG in serum was used to determine HCMV serostatus. Ficoll density gradient centrifugation was used to isolate peripheral blood mononuclear cells from blood. Sequencing was performed on an Illumina HiSeq 2000. 5'RACE template switching, by which a universal primer site and unique molecular identifiers were added, was used to make TCR beta cDNA libraries. Priming for cDNA synthesis came from the TCR beta constant segment, and two successive PCR amplification steps followed. In the paper's pipeline: Reads were demultiplexed and grouped by UMI with MIGEC, and clonotypes were assembled and quantified with MiTCR. To exclude erroneous sequences, only TCR cDNA sequences supported by at least two reads were retained. Downstream repertoire analysis used the tcR package, and clonotypes were matched across fractions by CDR3 nucleotide sequence plus V segment. VDJmatch was used to annotate antigen specificity against VDJdb, with one amino acid substitution in CDR3 allowed. With the reads reprocessed by TCRdb, a single entry stands for each CDR3 protein sequence and no DNA is reported. The V and J calls, along with clone size, are taken from TCRdb and not from the paper's own processing. This specimen's table enumerates 500,000 or so distinct CDR3 sequences. In total, the top ten clones hold roughly 3.6% of the sample.

Overall study results and their limits: For about 6 donors, the dominant CD3+CD56+NKG2C+ clonotypes were among the top 10 CD8+ clonotypes and accounted for roughly 1.0-8% of CD8+ T cells. Those dominant clonotypes were again the most abundant among CD3+CD56-NKG2C+ cells in four donors, at roughly 25-60.1%. Whether the expanded NKG2C-expressing T cell clones were specific for HCMV antigens remained unclear.

Recombination linked TRBV29-1 to TRBJ2-5; the D gene TCRdb calls, TRBD2, cannot be checked with no DNA. The TCR originated in a man younger than 35 in good health. Donor details come from another sample of the same person, matched by shared clones. The sequencing input was blood T cells: a sorted CD56 or NKG2C T cell subset, CD4+ or CD8+ T cells, or bulk PBMC T cells (not recorded which). The CDR3 sequence is CSVEAFTSGRSEETQYF.